The clone carrying this TCR beta chain was observed at least ten times. What it recognizes is unknown. Library preparation followed earlier protocols using designated TCR primers. Using its own MiXCR run on the PCR reads, TCRdb lists one record per CDR3 protein. Of approximately 670,000 distinct CDR3 sequences listed, less than 20% are singletons. This entry comes from a study of molecular identifiers for immune sequencing clone quantification. Study-wide points: Because of identical TCR molecules sharing a barcode, sizes of highly expanded clones could be underestimated.

The germline V gene encodes CDR1 DFQATT and CDR2 SNEGSKA (reference sequence). Trimming removed 3 bases from V and 3 bases from J, with 12 bases in between. The CDR3 runs to 13 residues. Sequenced input: naive CD8+ T cells from blood, with Jurkat cell RNA spiked in. Regarding subset: FACS-sorted CD8+CD4-CCR7+CD45RA+ naive T cells. The clonotype comes from a human donor in good health. Some libraries in this study had Jurkat cell RNA spiked in. The chain employs TRBV20-1 and TRBJ2-7, with D perhaps given as TRBD1 or TRBD2 (5 bases each). The CDR3 DNA is TGCAGTGCTAGTGGGGACGACTACTACGAGCAGTACTTC. Translating it yields CSASGDDYYEQYF.